These 30 T cell receptor beta chains were sequenced from one sample in a study of T cell changes during pregnancy in multiple sclerosis. Data came from immunoSEQ multiplex PCR; TCRdb stores just in-frame clones and leaves some out. The sample yields tens of thousands of clones, about nine tenths seen once. The source was peripheral blood, collected after pregnancy. Receptor source: a female donor in good health, enrolled as a control in a pregnancy study.

The V gene is TRBV5-1, the J gene TRBJ2-3; 10 bases line up with TRBD2. The CDR3 is made up of 14 amino acids. V lost 5 bases to trimming and J lost 5 bases; unmatched junction nucleotides: 5. Looked up from germline, CDR1 is SGHRS and CDR2 is YFSETQ. The CDR3 here is CASRSGRARDTQYF. The DNA of the CDR3 is TGCGCCAGCAGAAGCGGGAGGGCTAGAGATACGCAGTATTTT.

The rearrangement joins TRBV19 to TRBJ2-3; 11 nucleotides align to TRBD1. The V segment lost 6 bases and the J segment 2 bases; nucleotides outside the gene matches: 10. Germline CDR1 is LNHDA and CDR2 is SQIVND (reference sequence). CDR3 length: 17 residues. The CDR3 DNA reads as TGTGCCAGTAGAGGCGGGACAGGGGGACCGGACACAGATACGCAGTATTTT. This gives the protein CASRGGTGGPDTDTQYF.

The V call is TRBV7-9, the J call TRBJ1-1; D possibly corresponds to TRBD1 (5 bases). The CDR3 extends over 14 amino acids. Per germline, CDR1 SEHNR and CDR2 FQNEAQ (reference sequence). V was trimmed by 0 bases and J by 4 bases, leaving 9 bases between them. The DNA of the CDR3 is TGTGCCAGCAGCTTAGCGGCGGGGGGCACTGAAGCTTTCTTT. Encoded protein: CASSLAAGGTEAFF.

The rearrangement uses TRBV5-1 and TRBJ2-7; 12 bases match TRBD1. V dropped 4 bases and J dropped 4; count of bases not matched to a gene: 9. This CDR3 is 16 amino acids long. Per the germline V gene, CDR1 is SGHRS and CDR2 is YFSETQ. The CDR3 region has the DNA TGCGCCAGCAGCGTGTTGGGACAGGGGGCTATATACGAGCAGTACTTC. The encoded protein is CASSVLGQGAIYEQYF.

V and J are TRBV7-9 and TRBJ2-3; 11 nucleotides align to TRBD1. The germline V gene encodes CDR1 SEHNR and CDR2 FQNEAQ (reference sequence). CDR3 size: 18 residues. V shed 2 bases and J 1 base; nucleotides not matched to a gene: 8. The CDR3: CASSLTFGTGGGTDTQYF. In DNA, the CDR3 is TGTGCCAGCAGCTTAACCTTCGGGACAGGGGGTGGCACAGATACGCAGTATTTT.

The chain joins TRBV2 to TRBJ1-1; the match to TRBD1 covers 8 bases. Germline CDR1 reads SNHLY; CDR2 reads FYNNEI. V shed 2 bases and J 7 bases; nucleotides not matched to a gene: 18. This CDR3 is 18 amino acids long. The CDR3 sequence: CASSEIPPGGEGAIEAFF. CDR3 coding DNA: TGTGCCAGCAGTGAAATCCCCCCAGGGGGCGAAGGTGCGATTGAAGCTTTCTTT.

This clone was seen once. The J gene is TRBJ1-3, the V gene TRBV7-9; 9 positions agree with TRBD1. The CDR3 loop spans 16 amino acids. Trimming took 1 base from V and 3 from J; bases not matched to a gene: 4. Germline CDR1 SEHNR, CDR2 FQNEAQ (reference sequence). The CDR3 coding sequence is TGTGCCAGCAGCTTAGTCACAGGGGGCGGTGGAAACACCATATATTTT. Translated: CASSLVTGGGGNTIYF.

The chain recombines TRBV7-6 with TRBJ1-4; D might be TRBD1 (5 bases). Deletions cut 5 bases from V and 2 bases from J, with 18 bases between. The CDR3 runs 17 residues. Germline lookup yields CDR1 SGHVS and CDR2 FNYEAQ. In nucleotides, the CDR3 is TGTGCCAGCAGCCCCCGGTGGATGGCAGGGACTAATGAAAAACTGTTTTTT. Translating it yields CASSPRWMAGTNEKLFF.

V gene TRBV7-2 combines with J gene TRBJ2-3, with D possibly being TRBD1 (6 bases). Germline V gives CDR1 SGHTA, CDR2 FQGNSA. V lost 5 bases and J lost 2, with 17 bases in between. The CDR3 has 16 residues. CDR3 loop: CASSVGGRGFTDTQYF. The CDR3 nucleotides read TGTGCCAGCAGCGTTGGGGGCAGGGGATTCACAGATACGCAGTATTTT.

V is TRBV4-3 and J is TRBJ2-1; D gene unclear. The CDR3 is 13 amino acids. Trimming removed 0 bases at V and 9 bases at J, with 9 bases between. Germline loops: CDR1 LGHNA, CDR2 YSLEER. CDR3 loop: CASSQDVAREQFF. The CDR3 region has the DNA TGCGCCAGCAGCCAAGATGTGGCACGTGAGCAGTTCTTC.

The chain is built from TRBV27 and TRBJ2-7; TRBD1 matches at 9 bases. This CDR3 contains 15 residues. CDR1 and CDR2 from the germline V gene are MNHEY and SMNVEV (reference sequence). Losses at the gene ends were 7 bases for V and 4 bases for J; bases not matched to a gene: 11. The CDR3 protein is CASTAPGQGKYEQYF. The CDR3 coding sequence is TGTGCCAGCACCGCCCCGGGACAGGGTAAATACGAGCAGTACTTC.

The chain combines TRBV28 with TRBJ2-4; 8 bases agree with TRBD1. J was trimmed by 4 bases and V by 3 bases; bases with no gene match: 8. The CDR3 contains 16 residues. Germline CDR1 is MDHEN and CDR2 is SYDVKM. CDR3 protein: CASSFYRTGPKNIQYF. Here the CDR3 DNA reads TGTGCCAGCAGTTTCTATAGGACAGGGCCTAAAAACATTCAGTACTTC.

This chain uses TRBV2 with TRBJ1-6; 7 bases line up with TRBD1. The V segment lost 4 bases and the J segment 8 bases; nucleotides outside the gene matches: 5. The CDR3 consists of 14 residues. Germline V gene sequence: CDR1 SNHLY, CDR2 FYNNEI. This CDR3 reads CASSGQGLYSPLHF. DNA for the CDR3: TGTGCCAGCAGTGGACAGGGCTTATATTCACCCCTCCACTTT.

The chain links TRBV6-7 to TRBJ1-1, with TRBD1 as a possible D gene (5 bases). TRBV6-7 has ORF status, its function being uncertain. The V end was cut by 9 bases, the J end by 1 base, with 12 bases between. This CDR3 has 13 amino acids. This CDR3 is CARFDRANTEAFF. DNA of the CDR3: TGTGCCAGGTTTGACAGAGCGAACACTGAAGCTTTCTTT.

The rearrangement links TRBV7-2 to TRBJ2-2; 7 bases fit TRBD2. Germline V gene sequence: CDR1 SGHTA, CDR2 FQGNSA. Trimming at V came to 5 bases and at J to 4 bases, leaving 13 bases not matched to a gene. This CDR3 has 17 amino acids. The CDR3 coding sequence is TGTGCCAGCAGCCCCCCGTTTCCAGCGGGGCTCACCGGGGAGCTGTTTTTT. It yields the protein CASSPPFPAGLTGELFF.

The V gene is TRBV27, the J gene TRBJ1-1; tentative D call: TRBD1 (6 bases). This CDR3 is 13 amino acids long. Germline V gives CDR1 MNHEY, CDR2 SMNVEV (reference sequence). The V end lost 8 bases, the J end lost 0 bases, and 10 bases lay between the germline ends. CDR3 bases: TGTGCCAGCCGATCAGGGGTGAACACTGAAGCTTTCTTT. It yields the protein CASRSGVNTEAFF.

The chain recombines TRBV9 with TRBJ2-3, with 9 bases that match TRBD2. V trimming: 1 base; J trimming: 2 bases; junction bases outside the gene matches: 8. The CDR3 covers 17 residues. CDR1 is SGDLS and CDR2 is YYNGEE in the germline V gene. The CDR3 loop reads CASSVPEGLANTDTQYF. CDR3 coding DNA: TGTGCCAGCAGCGTACCGGAAGGACTAGCGAACACAGATACGCAGTATTTT.

The chain has TRBV9 and TRBJ2-2; TRBD2 matches at 7 bases. V lost 3 bases and J lost 6; bases outside the gene matches: 2. The CDR3 extends over 13 amino acids. CDR1 SGDLS and CDR2 YYNGEE come from the germline V gene. CDR3 amino acids: CASSETSPGELFF. The CDR3 coding sequence is TGTGCCAGCAGCGAGACTAGCCCCGGGGAGCTGTTTTTT.

The rearrangement uses TRBV5-6 and TRBJ2-7, with TRBD2 matching 10 bases. Germline V lookup: CDR1 SGHDT, CDR2 YYEEEE. This CDR3 contains 14 residues. Trimming took 2 bases from V and 5 from J; bases not matched to a gene: 4. The CDR3 DNA sequence: TGTGCCAGCAGCTTCACTAGCGGGACCAACGAGCAGTACTTC. Protein sequence: CASSFTSGTNEQYF.

The rearrangement links TRBV15 to TRBJ2-7; 10 bases are a match to TRBD1. Trimming removed 0 bases from V and 6 bases from J; junction bases left unmatched: 5. There are 15 residues in the CDR3. Per germline, CDR1 LNHNV and CDR2 YYDKDF (reference sequence). CDR3 in DNA: TGTGCCACCAGCAGAGATTTAGGGACAGGGGCCGAGCAGTACTTC. It specifies CATSRDLGTGAEQYF.

The chain uses TRBV2 and TRBJ1-1, with no clear D. V was clipped by 8 bases and J by 7 bases, with 14 bases between them. The CDR3 has 12 amino acids. Looked up from germline, CDR1 is SNHLY and CDR2 is FYNNEI. Here the CDR3 reads CASGIAGVEAFF. The CDR3 DNA follows: TGTGCCAGCGGAATAGCGGGCGTTGAAGCTTTCTTT. The full variable domain, completed using reference TRBV2 and TRBJ1-1, is EPEVTQTPSHQVTQMGQEVILRCVPISNHLYFYWYRQILGQKVEFLVSFYNNEISEKSEIFDDQFSVERPDGSNFTLKIRSTKLEDSAMYFCASGIAGVEAFFGQGTRLTVV.

The chain employs TRBV5-6 and TRBJ2-5; 9 bases agree with TRBD2. Germline V lookup: CDR1 SGHDT, CDR2 YYEEEE. The trim removed 3 bases at V and 1 base at J, leaving 10 bases unmatched. CDR3 length equals 17 residues. The CDR3 reads CASSSLGLAGVQETQYF. The CDR3 DNA reads as TGTGCCAGCAGCTCCCTTGGTTTAGCGGGGGTCCAAGAGACCCAGTACTTC.

This rearrangement joins TRBV19 to TRBJ2-2, with D possibly being TRBD2 (5 bases). The CDR3 runs 14 residues. Germline V CDR1 and CDR2: LNHDA, SQIVND (reference sequence). Trimming stripped 7 bases from V and 4 bases from J, with 13 bases between. The DNA of the CDR3 is TGTGCCAGTAATGGGCTAGCCGGCACCGGGGAGCTGTTTTTT. This codes for CASNGLAGTGELFF.

The gene calls are TRBV12-5 and TRBJ1-4; tentative D call: TRBD1 (6 bases). Trimming left V 7 bases short and J 0 bases short, with 18 bases between. This CDR3 comprises 17 residues. Germline V lookup: CDR1 LGHNT, CDR2 FRNRAP. CDR3 bases: TGTGCTAGTGCCCCCGGACAGTTCGCTGCAACTAATGAAAAACTGTTTTTT. Translation: CASAPGQFAATNEKLFF.

The V and J genes are TRBV19 and TRBJ1-1; 9 bases map to TRBD1. The CDR3 covers 16 residues. The germline V gene encodes CDR1 LNHDA and CDR2 SQIVND (reference sequence). V trimming: 8 bases; J trimming: 4 bases; junction bases outside the gene matches: 14. This CDR3 reads CASLLRDRDGSTEAFF. The CDR3 DNA sequence: TGTGCCAGTCTGCTCCGGGACAGGGACGGGAGCACTGAAGCTTTCTTT.

The chain has TRBV19 and TRBJ2-3, with TRBD1 matching 8 bases. This CDR3 spans 14 amino acids. With 8 bases clipped from V and 1 base from J, the junction kept 5 bases outside the gene matches. In germline, CDR1 is LNHDA, CDR2 SQIVND (reference sequence). The CDR3 DNA reads as TGTGCCAGTTGGTCGGGACAGGGCACAGATACGCAGTATTTT. Its protein product is CASWSGQGTDTQYF.

The rearrangement uses TRBV11-3 and TRBJ1-6; D might be TRBD1 (5 bases). CDR1 SGHNT and CDR2 YENEEA come from the germline V gene. The CDR3 runs to 14 residues. V lost 5 bases to trimming and J lost 7 bases, with 12 bases between them. CDR3 DNA sequence: TGTGCCAGCAGCGTTAGTGGGGGGAATTCACCCCTCCACTTT. It specifies CASSVSGGNSPLHF. Full variable domain (rest looked up from reference TRBV11-3 and TRBJ1-6): EAGVVQSPRYKIIEKKQPVAFWCNPISGHNTLYWYLQNLGQGPELLIRYENEEAVDDSQLPKDRFSAERLKGVDSTLKIQPAELGDSAVYLCASSVSGGNSPLHFGNGTRLTVT.

The J gene is TRBJ1-6, the V gene TRBV5-1, with 9 bases that match TRBD1. Unmatched junction bases numbered 6, after V lost 0 bases and J lost 8 bases. The CDR3 extends over 16 amino acids. Germline V gives CDR1 SGHRS, CDR2 YFSETQ. Here the CDR3 DNA reads TGCGCCAGCAGCTTGGTAGGGACAGGGCCATATTCACCCCTCCACTTT. The encoded protein is CASSLVGTGPYSPLHF.

The chain is built from TRBV27 and TRBJ1-6, with TRBD1 matching over 7 bases. The junction had 6 bases not matched to a gene; V was cut back by 6 bases and J by 7 bases. CDR3 length: 14 amino acids. Germline V gene lookup returns CDR1 MNHEY and CDR2 SMNVEV (reference sequence). The CDR3 here is CASSSGTANSPLHF. DNA for the CDR3: TGTGCCAGCAGCTCCGGGACAGCGAATTCACCCCTCCACTTT.

This chain connects TRBV19 to TRBJ2-7; D may be TRBD2 (5 bases). Trimming left V 6 bases short and J 5 bases short, with 11 bases between. Germline V lookup: CDR1 LNHDA, CDR2 SQIVND (reference sequence). The CDR3 consists of 12 residues. CDR3 DNA: TGTGCCAGTAGCCTTATCGGGGACGAGCAGTACTTC. It codes for CASSLIGDEQYF.